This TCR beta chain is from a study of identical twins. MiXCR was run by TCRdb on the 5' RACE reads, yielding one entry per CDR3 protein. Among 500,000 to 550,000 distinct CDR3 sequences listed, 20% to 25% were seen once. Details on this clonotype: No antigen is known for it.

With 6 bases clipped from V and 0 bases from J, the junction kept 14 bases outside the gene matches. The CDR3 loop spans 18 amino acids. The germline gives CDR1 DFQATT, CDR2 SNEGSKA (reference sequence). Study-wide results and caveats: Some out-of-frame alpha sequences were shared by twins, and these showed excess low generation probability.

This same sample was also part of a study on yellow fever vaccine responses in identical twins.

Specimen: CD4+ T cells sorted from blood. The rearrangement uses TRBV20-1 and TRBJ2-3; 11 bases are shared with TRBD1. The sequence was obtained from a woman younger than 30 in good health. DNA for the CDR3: TGCAGTGCCACGGAGGGACAGGGGGTTCGAACTAGCACAGATACGCAGTATTTT. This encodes CSATEGQGVRTSTDTQYF.